The 20 T cell receptor beta chains in this list originate from one sample, sequenced in a study of CD8 T cells in Susac syndrome. Reverse transcription used roughly 0.45 to 1 ug RNA and random hexamers. From the immunoSEQ multiplex PCR reads, TCRdb called clonotypes with MiXCR, one entry per CDR3 protein. Here the sample spans around 200,000 distinct CDR3 sequences, roughly 94% being singletons. Sequencing input: CD4+ T cells from PBMCs. These receptor sequences come from a human donor with Susac syndrome.

The genes are TRBV4-3 and TRBJ2-3, with a weak D call TRBD1 (5 bases). With 3 bases removed from V and 0 bases from J, the gap between germline ends came to 19 bases. Germline V CDR1 and CDR2: LGHNA, YSLEER. This CDR3 spans 18 amino acids. Here the CDR3 reads CASSQGGLRGASTDTQYF. The CDR3 coding sequence is TGCGCCAGCAGCCAGGGTGGGCTCCGTGGGGCTAGCACAGATACGCAGTATTTT.

The chain recombines TRBV20-1 with TRBJ2-5, with D tentatively TRBD2 (6 bases). The V gene lost 6 bases and the J gene lost 3 bases, with 17 bases spanning the gap. The length of the CDR3 is 14 residues. CDR1 is DFQATT and CDR2 is SNEGSKA in the germline V gene (reference sequence). In nucleotides, the CDR3 is TGCAGTGCCCTCCTTTTGGGGGAGGAAGAGACCCAGTACTTC. Amino acid sequence: CSALLLGEEETQYF.

This clonotype appeared a single time. The rearrangement links TRBV6-5 to TRBJ1-1, with 8 bases identical to TRBD1. Germline loops: CDR1 MNHEY, CDR2 SVGAGI. Trimming took 4 bases from V and 4 from J; bases not matched to a gene: 8. The CDR3 sequence is 15 residues long. The CDR3, as DNA: TGTGCCAGCAGTTCTCCAGGGGGCTGGAGCACTGAAGCTTTCTTT. It encodes CASSSPGGWSTEAFF.

This clonotype appeared a single time. The chain uses TRBV18 and TRBJ1-4; tentative D call: TRBD1 (6 bases). In germline, CDR1 is KGHSH, CDR2 LQKENI. The CDR3 is 15 residues long. Trimming shortened V by 5 bases and J by 3 bases, and 13 bases separated the two germline ends. The CDR3 DNA follows: TGTGCCAGCTCAACCCAGGGGTGGCCTAATGAAAAACTGTTTTTT. It is translated as CASSTQGWPNEKLFF.

The V call is TRBV6-6, the J call TRBJ1-5; D not resolved. With 0 bases removed from V and 2 bases from J, the gap between germline ends came to 5 bases. Germline V gene sequence: CDR1 MNHNY, CDR2 SVGAGI (reference sequence). The CDR3 length is 14 residues. CDR3 sequence: CASSYSGGNQPQHF. The CDR3 DNA sequence: TGTGCCAGCAGTTACTCCGGGGGCAATCAGCCCCAGCATTTT.

The genes are TRBV20-1 and TRBJ1-2; TRBD1 aligns across 8 bases. The germline V gene has CDR1 DFQATT and CDR2 SNEGSKA (reference sequence). The trim removed 4 bases at V and 8 bases at J, leaving 6 bases unmatched. The length of the CDR3 is 12 residues. Here the CDR3 reads CSATGGWQGYTF. Written as DNA, the CDR3 is TGCAGTGCTACAGGGGGCTGGCAGGGCTACACCTTC.

The chain employs TRBV20-1 and TRBJ2-5, with a weak D call TRBD2 (6 bases). The V and J ends lost 6 bases and 3 bases respectively, with 11 bases between them. This CDR3 is built from 12 residues. The germline gives CDR1 DFQATT, CDR2 SNEGSKA (reference sequence). In DNA, the CDR3 is TGCAGTGCAAGGGACTTGAAAGAGACCCAGTACTTC. Residues: CSARDLKETQYF.

In regard to this clonotype: One end of the junction fails to match germline, which may point to a read error. The rearrangement joins TRBV5-4 to TRBJ2-6; D call uncertain. CDR3 size: 16 residues. Germline assignment: CDR1 SGHNT and CDR2 YYREEE (reference sequence). The CDR3 loop reads CASSSDWYSRANVLTF. The CDR3 DNA reads as TGTGCCAGCAGTTCCGACTGGTACTCTAGGGCCAACGTCCTGACTTTC.

On this clonotype itself: Germline and junction disagree at one end, which may indicate a read error. The chain combines TRBV28 with TRBJ2-3; 8 bases are a match to TRBD1. CDR3 length: 11 amino acids. The germline V gene has CDR1 MDHEN and CDR2 SYDVKM. The CDR3 DNA follows: TGCAGGACAGGGAGGACAGATACGCAGTATTTT. It is translated as CRTGRTDTQYF.

The chain combines TRBV4-3 with TRBJ2-7; D might be TRBD1 or TRBD2, each matching 5 bases. V shed 0 bases and J shed 4 bases, with 13 bases lying between them. This CDR3 comprises 15 residues. Germline-derived CDR1 and CDR2 are LGHNA and YSLEER. CDR3 sequence (DNA): TGCGCCAGCAGCCAAGATCGAGGGACCTCATACGAGCAGTACTTC. Its translation is CASSQDRGTSYEQYF.

This clonotype was observed once. CDR3 sequence: CASSLTGRYGANVLTF. CDR3 DNA: TGTGCCAGCAGTTTAACAGGGAGGTATGGGGCCAACGTCCTGACTTTC. The chain has TRBV28 and TRBJ2-6, with D perhaps given as TRBD1 or TRBD2 (6 bases each). V lost 2 bases, J lost 3 bases, and 11 bases lay in between. Germline-derived CDR1 and CDR2 are MDHEN and SYDVKM. The CDR3 runs to 16 residues.

This CDR3 is CSARAGQGDSPLHF. CDR3 nucleotides: TGCAGTGCTAGAGCGGGACAGGGAGATTCACCCCTCCACTTT. The chain combines TRBV20-1 with TRBJ1-6, with TRBD1 matching over 9 bases. V shed 1 base and J 8 bases; nucleotides not matched to a gene: 3. CDR1 and CDR2 from the germline V gene are DFQATT and SNEGSKA (reference sequence). There are 14 residues in the CDR3.

The V call is TRBV30, the J call TRBJ1-2; TRBD1 might be the D (5 bases). V was clipped by 4 bases and J by 1 base, with 10 bases between them. The CDR3 extends over 13 amino acids. CDR1 is GTSNPN and CDR2 is SVGIG in the germline V gene (reference sequence). CDR3 sequence reads: CAWTQGLNYGYTF. CDR3 bases: TGTGCCTGGACTCAGGGTCTTAACTATGGCTACACCTTC.

The J gene is TRBJ2-7, the V gene TRBV5-1; 7 bases agree with TRBD1. There are 16 residues in the CDR3. Germline CDR1 is SGHRS and CDR2 is YFSETQ. J gave up 6 bases and V 4 bases, and 16 bases lay outside the gene matches. The CDR3 nucleotides are TGCGCCAGCAGCCCGTGGACAGGCGATGGTTTTTCCGAGCAGTACTTC. The encoded protein is CASSPWTGDGFSEQYF. The full variable domain, completed using reference TRBV5-1 and TRBJ2-7, is KAGVTQTPRYLIKTRGQQVTLSCSPISGHRSVSWYQQTPGQGLQFLFEYFSETQRNKGNFPGRFSGRQFSNSRSEMNVSTLELGDSALYLCASSPWTGDGFSEQYFGPGTRLTVT.

The gene calls are TRBV5-1 and TRBJ2-2; D is unclear. Germline-derived CDR1 and CDR2 are SGHRS and YFSETQ. V lost 4 bases to trimming and J lost 5 bases, with 12 bases between them. The CDR3 sequence is 14 residues long. CDR3 loop: CASSQSGGTGELFF. CDR3 coding DNA: TGCGCCAGCAGCCAATCGGGTGGGACCGGGGAGCTGTTTTTT. The full variable domain, rest sourced from reference TRBV5-1 and TRBJ2-2, is KAGVTQTPRYLIKTRGQQVTLSCSPISGHRSVSWYQQTPGQGLQFLFEYFSETQRNKGNFPGRFSGRQFSNSRSEMNVSTLELGDSALYLCASSQSGGTGELFFGEGSRLTVL.

CDR3 residues: CASSLEAGSYNEQFF. CDR3 bases: TGTGCCAGCAGCTTGGAAGCGGGCTCCTACAATGAGCAGTTCTTC. The chain is built from TRBV5-4 and TRBJ2-1, with D possibly being TRBD2 (6 bases). Trimming shortened V by 0 bases and J by 0 bases, and 7 bases separated the two germline ends. The germline V gene encodes CDR1 SGHNT and CDR2 YYREEE (reference sequence). CDR3 size: 15 residues.

The chain recombines TRBV12-3 or TRBV12-4 with TRBJ1-6; TRBD1 matches at 9 bases. J was trimmed by 8 bases and V by 4 bases; bases with no gene match: 6. The CDR3 is 15 amino acids. CDR3 bases: TGTGCCAGCAGTTCGGGGACAGGGTATTATTCACCCCTCCACTTT. It yields the protein CASSSGTGYYSPLHF.

The chain uses TRBV20-1 and TRBJ1-1, with D unresolved. The CDR3 covers 12 residues. The V gene's germline CDR1 is DFQATT and CDR2 SNEGSKA (reference sequence). V dropped 5 bases and J dropped 4 bases, with 11 bases sitting between them. In DNA form, the CDR3 reads TGCAGTGCTTCCTCGGACGTCACTGAAGCTTTCTTT. Amino acids: CSASSDVTEAFF.

The chain couples TRBV5-1 to TRBJ2-7, with a weak D call TRBD1 (7 bases). This CDR3 comprises 19 residues. CDR1 is SGHRS and CDR2 is YFSETQ in the germline V gene. Trimming cost V 4 bases and J 1 base, with 27 bases left between them. This CDR3 is CASSPAGGRQGDSSYEQYF. In DNA form, the CDR3 reads TGCGCCAGCAGCCCCGCGGGTGGTCGCCAGGGGGACTCATCCTACGAGCAGTACTTC.

This chain uses TRBV21-1 with TRBJ2-4; the D segment call TRBD2 is taken from the table without a DNA check. TRBV21-1 has pseudogene status. The CDR3 has 14 amino acids. The CDR3 DNA reads TGTGCCAGCAGCAACCGGGCCTCGGAAAACATTCAGTACTTC. Translating gives CASSNRASENIQYF.